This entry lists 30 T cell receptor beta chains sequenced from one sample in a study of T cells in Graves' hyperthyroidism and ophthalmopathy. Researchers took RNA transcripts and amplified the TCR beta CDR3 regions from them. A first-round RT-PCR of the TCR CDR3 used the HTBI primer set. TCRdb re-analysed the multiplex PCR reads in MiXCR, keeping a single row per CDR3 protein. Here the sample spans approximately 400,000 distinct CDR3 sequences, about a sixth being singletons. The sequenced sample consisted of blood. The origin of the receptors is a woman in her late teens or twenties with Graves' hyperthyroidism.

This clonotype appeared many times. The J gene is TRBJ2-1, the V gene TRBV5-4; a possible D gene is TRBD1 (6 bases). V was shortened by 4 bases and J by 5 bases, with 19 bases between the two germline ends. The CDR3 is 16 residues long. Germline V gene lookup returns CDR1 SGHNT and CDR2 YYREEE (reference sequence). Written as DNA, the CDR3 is TGTGCCAGCAGCCCTTTGAGAAGGACAGTCCACAATGAGCAGTTCTTC. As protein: CASSPLRRTVHNEQFF.

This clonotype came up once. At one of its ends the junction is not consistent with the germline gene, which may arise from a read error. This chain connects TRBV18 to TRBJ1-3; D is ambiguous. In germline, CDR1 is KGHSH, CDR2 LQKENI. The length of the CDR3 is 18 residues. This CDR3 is CASSPPIPHFLSGNTVYF. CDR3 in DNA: TGTGCCAGCTCACCACCCATCCCGCACTTTCTCTCTGGAAACACCGTATATTTT.

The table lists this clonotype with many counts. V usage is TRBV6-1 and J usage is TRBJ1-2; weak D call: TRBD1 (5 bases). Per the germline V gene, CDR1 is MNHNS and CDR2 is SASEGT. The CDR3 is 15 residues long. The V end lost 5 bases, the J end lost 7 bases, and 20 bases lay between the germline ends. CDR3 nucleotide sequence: TGTGCCAGCAGTCCTTTACAGGTGCCCGACGTTGGCTACACCTTC. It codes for CASSPLQVPDVGYTF.

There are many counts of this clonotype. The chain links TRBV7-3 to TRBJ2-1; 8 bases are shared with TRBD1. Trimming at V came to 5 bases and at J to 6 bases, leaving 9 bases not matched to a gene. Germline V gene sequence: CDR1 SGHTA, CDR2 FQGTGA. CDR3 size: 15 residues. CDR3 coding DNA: TGTGCCAGCAGCCTAGCCAGGACAGGGACCAATGAGCAGTTCTTC. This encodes CASSLARTGTNEQFF.

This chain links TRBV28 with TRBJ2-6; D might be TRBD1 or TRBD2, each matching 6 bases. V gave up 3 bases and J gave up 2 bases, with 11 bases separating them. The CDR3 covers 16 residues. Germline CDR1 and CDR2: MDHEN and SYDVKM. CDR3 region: CASSLEGVTGANVLTF. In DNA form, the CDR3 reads TGTGCCAGCAGTTTGGAGGGGGTCACTGGGGCCAACGTCCTGACTTTC.

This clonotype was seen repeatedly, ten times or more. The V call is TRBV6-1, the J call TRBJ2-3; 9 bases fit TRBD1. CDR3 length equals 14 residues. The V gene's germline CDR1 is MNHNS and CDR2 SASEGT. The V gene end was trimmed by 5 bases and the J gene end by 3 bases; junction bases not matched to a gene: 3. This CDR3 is CASSNRGPTDTQYF. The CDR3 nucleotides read TGTGCCAGCAGTAACAGGGGGCCGACAGATACGCAGTATTTT.

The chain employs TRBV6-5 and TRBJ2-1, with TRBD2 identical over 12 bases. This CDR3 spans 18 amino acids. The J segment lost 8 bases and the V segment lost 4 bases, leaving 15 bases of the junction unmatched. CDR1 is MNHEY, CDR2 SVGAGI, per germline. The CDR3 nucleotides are TGTGCCAGCAGTTCAAATATCCCGACTAGCGGGAGATTTGATGAGCAGTTCTTC. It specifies CASSSNIPTSGRFDEQFF.

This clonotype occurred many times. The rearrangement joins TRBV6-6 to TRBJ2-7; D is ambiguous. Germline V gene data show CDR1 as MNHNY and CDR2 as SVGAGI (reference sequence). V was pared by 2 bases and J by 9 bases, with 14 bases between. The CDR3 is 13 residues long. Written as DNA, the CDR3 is TGTGCCAGCAGTTACCAGGAGTTAATCCGGCAGTACTTC. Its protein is CASSYQELIRQYF.

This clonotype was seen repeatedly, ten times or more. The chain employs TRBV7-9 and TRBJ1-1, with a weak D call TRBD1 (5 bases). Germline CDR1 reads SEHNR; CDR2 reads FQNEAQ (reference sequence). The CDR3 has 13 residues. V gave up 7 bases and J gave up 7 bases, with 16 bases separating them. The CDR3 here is CASTNRGGSEAFF. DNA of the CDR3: TGTGCCAGCACCAACCGGGGGGGTAGTGAAGCTTTCTTT.

CDR3 DNA: TGTGCCAGCAGAGGATGGCTCTATGGCTACACCTTC. As protein: CASRGWLYGYTF. The V and J genes are TRBV6-2 or TRBV6-3 and TRBJ1-2, with no clear D. V lost 6 bases, J lost 4 bases, and 9 bases lay in between. In germline, CDR1 is MNHEY, CDR2 SVGEGT. The CDR3 spans 12 residues.

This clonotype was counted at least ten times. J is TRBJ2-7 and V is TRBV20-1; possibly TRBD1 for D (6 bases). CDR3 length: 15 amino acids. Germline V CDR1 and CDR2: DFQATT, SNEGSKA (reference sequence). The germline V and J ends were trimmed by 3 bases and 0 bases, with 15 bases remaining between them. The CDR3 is CSASVPRTASYEQYF. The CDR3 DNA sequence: TGCAGTGCTAGTGTACCTAGGACAGCCTCCTACGAGCAGTACTTC.

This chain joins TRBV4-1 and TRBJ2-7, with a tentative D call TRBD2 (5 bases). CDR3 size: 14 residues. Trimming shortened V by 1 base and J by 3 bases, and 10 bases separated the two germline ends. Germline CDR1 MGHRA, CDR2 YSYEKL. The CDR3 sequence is CASSQAGEGYEQYF. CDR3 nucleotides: TGCGCCAGCAGCCAAGCGGGCGAGGGCTACGAGCAGTACTTC.

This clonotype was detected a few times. The CDR3 reads CASSRIREVGEQYF. DNA for the CDR3: TGTGCCAGCTCACGAATAAGGGAGGTTGGGGAGCAGTACTTC. The chain is built from TRBV18 and TRBJ2-7; weak D call: TRBD2 (6 bases). Germline V gene sequence: CDR1 KGHSH, CDR2 LQKENI. The V end was cut by 4 bases, the J end by 7 bases, with 17 bases between. The CDR3 spans 14 residues.

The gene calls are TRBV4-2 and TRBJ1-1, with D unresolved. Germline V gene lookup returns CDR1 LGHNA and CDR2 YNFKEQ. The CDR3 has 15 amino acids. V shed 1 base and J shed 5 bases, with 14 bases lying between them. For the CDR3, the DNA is TGTGCCAGCAGCCAAGCGTTTCCCACGGGGACTGAAGCTTTCTTT. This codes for CASSQAFPTGTEAFF.

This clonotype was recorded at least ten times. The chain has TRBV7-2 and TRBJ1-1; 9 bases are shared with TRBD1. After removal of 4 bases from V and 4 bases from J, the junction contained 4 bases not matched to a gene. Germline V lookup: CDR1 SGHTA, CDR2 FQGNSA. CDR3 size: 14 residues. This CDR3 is CASSSQGQGTEAFF. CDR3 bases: TGTGCCAGCAGCTCGCAGGGACAGGGCACTGAAGCTTTCTTT. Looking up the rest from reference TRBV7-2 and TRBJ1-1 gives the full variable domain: GAGVSQSPSNKVTEKGKDVELRCDPISGHTALYWYRQSLGQGLEFLIYFQGNSAPDKSGLPSDRFSAERTGGSVSTLTIQRTQQEDSAVYLCASSSQGQGTEAFFGQGTRLTVV.

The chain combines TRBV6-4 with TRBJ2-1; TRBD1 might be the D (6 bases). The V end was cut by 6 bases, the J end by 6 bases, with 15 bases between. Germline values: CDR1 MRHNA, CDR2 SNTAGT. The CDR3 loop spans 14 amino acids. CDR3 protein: CASSLGDTGNEQFF. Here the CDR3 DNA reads TGTGCCAGCAGCTTGGGGGACACGGGCAATGAGCAGTTCTTC.

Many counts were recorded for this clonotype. The CDR3 DNA reads TGTGCCAGCAGTCTGACCGGGACAGGGACCGGGGAGCTGTTTTTT. Protein: CASSLTGTGTGELFF. V gene TRBV28 combines with J gene TRBJ2-2, with 9 bases identical to TRBD1. V lost 5 bases to trimming and J lost 5 bases; unmatched junction nucleotides: 6. This CDR3 has 15 amino acids. From germline, CDR1 is MDHEN and CDR2 SYDVKM.

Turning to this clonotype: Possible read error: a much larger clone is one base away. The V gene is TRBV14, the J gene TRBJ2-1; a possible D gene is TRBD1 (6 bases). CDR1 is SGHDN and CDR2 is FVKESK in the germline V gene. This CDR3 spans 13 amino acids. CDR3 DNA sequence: TGTGCCAGCAGCCTAAGCAGGGGAAATGAGCAGTCCTTC. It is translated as CASSLSRGNEQSF.

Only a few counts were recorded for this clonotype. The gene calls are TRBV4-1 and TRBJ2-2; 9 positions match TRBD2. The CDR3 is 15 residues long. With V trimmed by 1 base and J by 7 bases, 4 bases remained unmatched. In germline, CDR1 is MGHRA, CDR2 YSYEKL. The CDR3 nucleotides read TGCGCCAGCAGCCAAGGATTAGCGGGAGTCGGGGAGCTGTTTTTT. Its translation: CASSQGLAGVGELFF.

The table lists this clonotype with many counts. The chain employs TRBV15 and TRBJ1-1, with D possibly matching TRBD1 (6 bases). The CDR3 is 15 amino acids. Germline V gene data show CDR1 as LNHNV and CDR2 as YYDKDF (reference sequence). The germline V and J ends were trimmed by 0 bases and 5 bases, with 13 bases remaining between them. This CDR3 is CATSRDQEGGTEAFF. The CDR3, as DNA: TGTGCCACCAGCAGAGATCAGGAGGGGGGGACTGAAGCTTTCTTT.

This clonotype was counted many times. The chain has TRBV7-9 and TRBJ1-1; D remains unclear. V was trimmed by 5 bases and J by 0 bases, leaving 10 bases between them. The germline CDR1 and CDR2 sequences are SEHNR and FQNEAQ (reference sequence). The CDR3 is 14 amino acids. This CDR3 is CASSRHPMNTEAFF. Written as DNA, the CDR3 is TGTGCCAGCAGCCGCCATCCTATGAACACTGAAGCTTTCTTT.

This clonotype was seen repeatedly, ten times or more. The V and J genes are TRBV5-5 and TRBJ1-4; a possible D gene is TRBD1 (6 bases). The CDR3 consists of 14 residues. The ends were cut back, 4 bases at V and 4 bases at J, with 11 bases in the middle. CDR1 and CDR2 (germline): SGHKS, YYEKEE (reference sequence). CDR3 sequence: CASSQRGGNEKLFF. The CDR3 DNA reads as TGTGCCAGCAGCCAGAGGGGGGGTAATGAAAAACTGTTTTTT.

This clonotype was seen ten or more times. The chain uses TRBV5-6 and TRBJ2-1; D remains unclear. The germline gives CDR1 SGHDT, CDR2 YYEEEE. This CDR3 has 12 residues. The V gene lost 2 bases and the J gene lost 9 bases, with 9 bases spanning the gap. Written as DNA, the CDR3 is TGTGCCAGCAGCTTTATTACGGTTGAGCAGTTCTTC. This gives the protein CASSFITVEQFF.

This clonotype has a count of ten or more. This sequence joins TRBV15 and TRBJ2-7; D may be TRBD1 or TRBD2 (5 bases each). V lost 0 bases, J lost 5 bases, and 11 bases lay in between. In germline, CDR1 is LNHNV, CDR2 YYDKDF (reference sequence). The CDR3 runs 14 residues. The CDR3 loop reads CATSRDYGADEQYF. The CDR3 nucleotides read TGTGCCACCAGCAGAGATTACGGGGCGGACGAGCAGTACTTC.

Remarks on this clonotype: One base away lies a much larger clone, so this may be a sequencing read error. CDR3 DNA sequence: TGCAGCGTTGGACAGGTCCCCTACGAGCAGCACTTC. It yields the protein CSVGQVPYEQHF. This chain uses TRBV29-1 with TRBJ2-7, with D tentatively TRBD1 (6 bases). The CDR3 extends over 12 amino acids. Germline V gene lookup returns CDR1 SQVTM and CDR2 ANQGSEA.

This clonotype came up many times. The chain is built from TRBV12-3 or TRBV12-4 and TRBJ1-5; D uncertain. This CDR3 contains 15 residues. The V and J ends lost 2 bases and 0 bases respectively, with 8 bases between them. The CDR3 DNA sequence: TGTGCCAGCAGTTTACGGATGAGTAGCAATCAGCCCCAGCATTTT. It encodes CASSLRMSSNQPQHF.

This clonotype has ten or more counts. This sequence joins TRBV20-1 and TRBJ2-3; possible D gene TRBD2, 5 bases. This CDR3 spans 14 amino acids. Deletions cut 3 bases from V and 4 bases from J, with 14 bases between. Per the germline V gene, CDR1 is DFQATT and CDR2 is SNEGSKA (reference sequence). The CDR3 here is CSASDQEGPDTQYF. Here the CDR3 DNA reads TGCAGTGCTAGCGATCAAGAGGGCCCAGATACGCAGTATTTT.

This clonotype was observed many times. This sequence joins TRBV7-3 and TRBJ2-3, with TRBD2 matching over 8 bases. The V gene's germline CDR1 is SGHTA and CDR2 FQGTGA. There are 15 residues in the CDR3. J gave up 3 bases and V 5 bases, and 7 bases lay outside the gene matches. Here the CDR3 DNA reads TGTGCCAGCAGCCCTGAACTAGCGGCGACAGATACGCAGTATTTT. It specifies CASSPELAATDTQYF.

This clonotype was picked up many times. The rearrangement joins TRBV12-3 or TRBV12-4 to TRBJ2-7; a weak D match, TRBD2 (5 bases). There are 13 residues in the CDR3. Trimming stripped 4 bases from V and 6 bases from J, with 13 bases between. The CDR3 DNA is TGTGCCAGCAGTTCTGGACTCTCCGGCGAGCAGTACTTC. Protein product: CASSSGLSGEQYF.

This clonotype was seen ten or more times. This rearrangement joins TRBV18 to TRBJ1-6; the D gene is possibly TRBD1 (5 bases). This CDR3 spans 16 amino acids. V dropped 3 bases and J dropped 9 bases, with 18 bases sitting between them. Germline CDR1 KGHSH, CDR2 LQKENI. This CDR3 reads CASSPSLGTTGSPLHF. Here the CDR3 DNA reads TGTGCCAGCTCACCTTCTCTCGGGACTACAGGTTCACCCCTCCACTTT.